This entry lists 30 T cell receptor beta chains sequenced from one sample in a study of blood T cell repertoires in COVID-19. Repertoires were generated with immunoSEQ multiplex PCR, while TCRdb's copy carries only in-frame clones and drops some. The sample consists of tens of thousands of clones, around 81% of them appearing once. What was sequenced was peripheral blood. These receptors came from a human donor in a cohort sampled during active COVID-19.

This clone showed up just once. The chain carries TRBV6-5 and TRBJ1-5, with D maybe TRBD1 (6 bases). V was cut by 6 bases and J by 6 bases, with 9 bases left in between. The CDR3 consists of 12 residues. Germline CDR1 and CDR2: MNHEY and SVGAGI. The CDR3 region has the DNA TGTGCCAGCAGGGGGGCGGGTCAGCCCCAGCATTTT. This sequence encodes CASRGAGQPQHF.

J is TRBJ2-3 and V is TRBV5-1; 9 bases line up with TRBD1. The V gene end was trimmed by 2 bases and the J gene end by 1 base; junction bases not matched to a gene: 5. The germline CDR1 and CDR2 sequences are SGHRS and YFSETQ. This CDR3 has 16 amino acids. The CDR3 spells CASSFTGGGGTDTQYF. CDR3 DNA sequence: TGCGCCAGCAGCTTCACAGGGGGCGGGGGCACAGATACGCAGTATTTT.

The CDR3 sequence is CASSLGRVLHEQYF. The CDR3 DNA is TGTGCCAGCAGCTTAGGGCGGGTCCTGCACGAGCAGTACTTC. The V and J genes are TRBV6-5 and TRBJ2-7; D may be TRBD2 (5 bases). Germline V gene sequence: CDR1 MNHEY, CDR2 SVGAGI. The CDR3 covers 14 residues. The ends were cut back, 6 bases at V and 5 bases at J, with 17 bases in the middle.

The genes are TRBV4-2 and TRBJ2-5; 11 bases line up with TRBD2. Germline V gene data show CDR1 as LGHNA and CDR2 as YNFKEQ. Losses at the gene ends were 4 bases for V and 5 bases for J; bases not matched to a gene: 6. The CDR3 contains 15 residues. The CDR3 DNA is TGTGCCAGCAGCCTCTTAGCGGGGGGGAGTGAGACCCAGTACTTC. The encoded protein is CASSLLAGGSETQYF.

In its sample, this clone was seen once. The gene calls are TRBV7-9 and TRBJ2-7; TRBD2 might be the D (6 bases). The CDR3 spans 15 residues. Looked up from germline, CDR1 is SEHNR and CDR2 is FQNEAQ (reference sequence). The ends were cut back, 5 bases at V and 3 bases at J, with 17 bases in the middle. The CDR3 region has the DNA TGTGCCAGCAGCCCGCGGGACTTAGGTGGCTACGAGCAGTACTTC. Translated, it gives CASSPRDLGGYEQYF.

The chain joins TRBV12-5 to TRBJ1-1, with D possibly TRBD1 on 5 matching bases. Per germline, CDR1 LGHNT and CDR2 FRNRAP. Between the trimmed V and J ends, which lost 2 bases and 8 bases, there was a span of 27 bases. The CDR3 covers 18 residues. The CDR3 nucleotides read TGTGCTAGTGGTTTGCCAGCCCGGGTTGGGGCAATGACACGCGAAGCTTTCTTT. It is translated as CASGLPARVGAMTREAFF.

This CDR3 is CASSEDNYNEQFF. CDR3 DNA: TGTGCCAGCAGTGAGGACAACTACAATGAGCAGTTCTTC. V usage is TRBV28 and J usage is TRBJ2-1; possible D gene TRBD1, 5 bases. Between the trimmed V and J ends, which lost 5 bases and 3 bases, there was a span of 8 bases. The CDR3 length is 13 residues. Germline CDR1 reads MDHEN; CDR2 reads SYDVKM.

This clone was observed a handful of times. The chain couples TRBV7-8 to TRBJ2-5, with TRBD2 identical over 7 bases. The germline V gene has CDR1 SGHVS and CDR2 FQNEAQ. V lost 1 base, J lost 2 bases, and 10 bases stayed unmatched. The CDR3 has 17 residues. CDR3 in amino acids: CASSLGPVGLPQETQYF. The CDR3 DNA sequence: TGTGCCAGCAGCTTAGGCCCCGTGGGACTACCACAAGAGACCCAGTACTTC.

The chain uses TRBV7-2 and TRBJ1-4; possible D gene TRBD1, 6 bases. The CDR3 covers 19 residues. Germline V CDR1 and CDR2: SGHTA, FQGNSA. V lost 5 bases, J lost 2 bases, and 24 bases lay in between. The CDR3: CASSPAGGRRGVTNEKLFF. Written as DNA, the CDR3 is TGTGCCAGCAGCCCAGCCGGGGGGCGCAGGGGCGTTACTAATGAAAAACTGTTTTTT.

In this sample, this clone turned up once. V gene TRBV5-1 combines with J gene TRBJ2-2; no reliable D call. The CDR3 has 13 residues. V was clipped by 4 bases and J by 4 bases, with 8 bases between them. Germline assignment: CDR1 SGHRS and CDR2 YFSETQ. The CDR3 bases are TGCGCCAGCAGCATGACGGGCACCGGGGAGCTGTTTTTT. Translation: CASSMTGTGELFF.

Notes on this clone: This same CDR3 is encoded by further DNA sequences in the sample. The chain couples TRBV18 to TRBJ2-5; weak D call: TRBD1 (6 bases). The CDR3 has 14 residues. Looked up from germline, CDR1 is KGHSH and CDR2 is LQKENI. Trimming left V 4 bases short and J 1 base short, with 10 bases between. CDR3: CASSLQGSQETQYF. As DNA, the CDR3 is TGTGCCAGCTCACTGCAGGGGAGCCAAGAGACCCAGTACTTC.

This sequence joins TRBV2 and TRBJ2-4, with 9 bases lining up with TRBD1. J was trimmed by 1 base and V by 4 bases; bases with no gene match: 8. Per germline, CDR1 SNHLY and CDR2 FYNNEI. The CDR3 sequence is 17 residues long. In DNA form, the CDR3 reads TGTGCCAGCAGTGCCGACAGGGGGAGGGAGGCCAAAAACATTCAGTACTTC. Translation: CASSADRGREAKNIQYF.

This sequence joins TRBV7-2 and TRBJ1-2; TRBD1 aligns across 10 bases. The CDR3 covers 15 residues. Trimming removed 2 bases from V and 7 bases from J; junction bases left unmatched: 7. CDR1 and CDR2 from the germline V gene are SGHTA and FQGNSA. The DNA for the CDR3 is TGTGCCAGCAGCTTAAGCGACAGGGGGCTCTTTGGCTACACCTTC. Its protein product is CASSLSDRGLFGYTF.

The chain carries TRBV7-3 and TRBJ2-5, with D perhaps TRBD2 (5 bases). The CDR3 has 13 amino acids. V was shortened by 5 bases and J by 3 bases, with 10 bases between the two germline ends. Germline V gene data show CDR1 as SGHTA and CDR2 as FQGTGA. The CDR3 spells CASSLTRKETQYF. DNA of the CDR3: TGTGCCAGCAGCCTTACTAGAAAAGAGACCCAGTACTTC.

This sequence joins TRBV5-1 and TRBJ2-1, with TRBD2 matching over 9 bases. Germline values: CDR1 SGHRS, CDR2 YFSETQ. The trim removed 6 bases at V and 8 bases at J, leaving 6 bases unmatched. The CDR3 is 13 amino acids. The CDR3 loop reads CASTPAGGYEQFF. The CDR3 DNA reads TGCGCCAGCACGCCAGCGGGGGGTTATGAGCAGTTCTTC.

This chain links TRBV5-1 with TRBJ2-3, with D perhaps matching TRBD1 (6 bases). The germline CDR1 and CDR2 sequences are SGHRS and YFSETQ. Trimming stripped 3 bases from V and 1 base from J, with 6 bases between. This CDR3 comprises 13 residues. The CDR3 sequence is CASSSGGTDTQYF. CDR3 coding DNA: TGCGCCAGCAGCTCAGGGGGCACAGATACGCAGTATTTT.

CDR3 sequence (DNA): TGTGCCAGCAGCCAGGGAGCTTGGGCCAGGGAGACCCAGTACTTC. Translating gives CASSQGAWARETQYF. This chain links TRBV3-1 (or the pseudogene TRBV3-2) with TRBJ2-5, with D possibly being TRBD2 (5 bases). Between the trimmed V and J ends, which lost 3 bases and 5 bases, there was a span of 16 bases. The CDR3 runs 15 residues. In germline, CDR1 is LGHDT, CDR2 YNNKEL (reference sequence).

The V call is TRBV4-2, the J call TRBJ1-3; D is unresolved. The V and J ends lost 0 bases and 3 bases respectively, with 15 bases between them. CDR1 is LGHNA and CDR2 is YNFKEQ in the germline V gene. This CDR3 is 17 amino acids long. CDR3: CASSQDPGVQIGNTIYF. CDR3 nucleotides: TGTGCCAGCAGCCAAGATCCCGGGGTTCAGATTGGAAACACCATATATTTT.

The rearrangement links TRBV28 to TRBJ2-1, with 7 bases matching TRBD1. The germline gives CDR1 MDHEN, CDR2 SYDVKM. V lost 4 bases to trimming and J lost 4 bases; unmatched junction nucleotides: 10. The CDR3 has 16 residues. CDR3 nucleotide sequence: TGTGCCAGCAGTTCCCCCGGGACAGCGCCGTACAATGAGCAGTTCTTC. This sequence encodes CASSSPGTAPYNEQFF.

A few counts support this clone. The V call is TRBV6-5, the J call TRBJ1-2, with 7 bases that match TRBD1. The CDR3 is 14 residues long. Germline lookup yields CDR1 MNHEY and CDR2 SVGAGI. V lost 2 bases to trimming and J lost 6 bases; unmatched junction nucleotides: 6. CDR3 sequence: CASSYLRQGHGYTF. The DNA of the CDR3 is TGTGCCAGCAGTTACCTCAGACAGGGTCATGGCTACACCTTC.

The chain recombines TRBV28 with TRBJ2-2, with D uncertain. CDR1 is MDHEN and CDR2 is SYDVKM in the germline V gene. The germline V and J ends were trimmed by 2 bases and 4 bases, with 11 bases remaining between them. The CDR3 loop spans 15 amino acids. The CDR3 protein is CASSLRRWITGELFF. The CDR3, as DNA: TGTGCCAGCAGTTTAAGGCGGTGGATCACCGGGGAGCTGTTTTTT.

This clone was seen many times. The V and J genes are TRBV7-8 and TRBJ1-3; 10 bases are shared with TRBD1. CDR3 length: 20 amino acids. Germline V CDR1 and CDR2: SGHVS, FQNEAQ. Unmatched junction bases numbered 17, after V lost 6 bases and J lost 0 bases. CDR3 residues: CASSFLAGTGVPYSGNTIYF. DNA of the CDR3: TGTGCCAGCAGTTTTCTTGCCGGGACAGGGGTGCCGTACTCTGGAAACACCATATATTTT.

The rearrangement joins TRBV29-1 to TRBJ1-1; D gene ambiguous. The V end was cut by 3 bases, the J end by 4 bases, with 9 bases between. This CDR3 has 12 amino acids. The germline CDR1 and CDR2 sequences are SQVTM and ANQGSEA. For the CDR3, the DNA is TGCAGCGTTGATGAGGGCTTCACTGAAGCTTTCTTT. The encoded protein is CSVDEGFTEAFF. Full variable domain (remainder filled in from reference TRBV29-1 and TRBJ1-1): SAVISQKPSRDICQRGTSLTIQCQVDSQVTMMFWYRQQPGQSLTLIATANQGSEATYESGFVIDKFPISRPNLTFSTLTVSNMSPEDSSIYLCSVDEGFTEAFFGQGTRLTVV.

The chain uses TRBV5-1 and TRBJ2-1, with 13 nucleotides matching TRBD2. The junction had 6 bases not matched to a gene; V was cut back by 5 bases and J by 4 bases. Germline V gene sequence: CDR1 SGHRS, CDR2 YFSETQ. The length of the CDR3 is 16 residues. The CDR3 DNA reads as TGCGCCAGCAGTTTGACTAGCGGGGGGTTTTACAATGAGCAGTTCTTC. The encoded protein is CASSLTSGGFYNEQFF.

This clone was detected only once. V is TRBV5-4 and J is TRBJ2-3; a weak D match, TRBD2 (6 bases). The CDR3 spans 14 residues. Germline CDR1 SGHNT, CDR2 YYREEE (reference sequence). Between the trimmed V and J ends, which lost 1 base and 1 base, there was a span of 7 bases. CDR3 nucleotide sequence: TGTGCCAGCAGCTTGTCGGGGGGCACAGATACGCAGTATTTT. Translating it yields CASSLSGGTDTQYF.

The CDR3 nucleotides are TGTGCCAGCAGTCTGGGGACAGGTTATGGCTACACCTTC. It yields the protein CASSLGTGYGYTF. This chain connects TRBV28 to TRBJ1-2; 8 bases line up with TRBD1. There are 13 residues in the CDR3. Per germline, CDR1 MDHEN and CDR2 SYDVKM. The trim removed 5 bases at V and 5 bases at J, leaving 4 bases unmatched.

V gene TRBV28 combines with J gene TRBJ1-4; 7 bases match TRBD1. The CDR3 runs 15 residues. Germline trimming cut 6 bases from V and 5 bases from J; bases unmatched to any gene: 9. Germline CDR1 and CDR2: MDHEN and SYDVKM. CDR3 nucleotide sequence: TGTGCCAGCAGGCTCCTACAGGGGAAGAATGAAAAACTGTTTTTT. Amino acid sequence: CASRLLQGKNEKLFF. The full variable domain, in which reference TRBV28 and TRBJ1-4 provide the parts outside the CDR3, is DVKVTQSSRYLVKRTGEKVFLECVQDMDHENMFWYRQDPGLGLRLIYFSYDVKMKEKGDIPEGYSVSREKKERFSLILESASTNQTSMYLCASRLLQGKNEKLFFGSGTQLSVL.

The rearrangement uses TRBV6-5 and TRBJ2-7; D remains unclear. Trimming cost V 0 bases and J 4 bases, with 13 bases left between them. CDR3 size: 15 residues. In germline, CDR1 is MNHEY, CDR2 SVGAGI. Here the CDR3 reads CASSYSPRGPYEQYF. In DNA, the CDR3 is TGTGCCAGCAGTTACTCCCCCCGCGGTCCTTACGAGCAGTACTTC.

This clone is a singleton in its sample. The chain employs TRBV19 and TRBJ2-5; 8 bases are shared with TRBD2. The CDR3 length is 16 residues. Germline trimming cut 5 bases from V and 4 bases from J; bases unmatched to any gene: 12. In germline, CDR1 is LNHDA, CDR2 SQIVND (reference sequence). CDR3 protein: CASSPQGAGAGETQYF. CDR3 nucleotides: TGTGCCAGTAGTCCCCAGGGAGCGGGGGCGGGAGAGACCCAGTACTTC.

V gene TRBV11-2 combines with J gene TRBJ2-5; 10 bases match TRBD1. The CDR3 totals 14 residues. CDR1 and CDR2 (germline): SGHAT, FQNNGV. Losses at the gene ends were 3 bases for V and 6 bases for J; bases not matched to a gene: 4. DNA of the CDR3: TGTGCCAGCAGCTTGGACAGGGGGAGGCAGACCCAGTACTTC. As protein: CASSLDRGRQTQYF. Combining the CDR3 with reference TRBV11-2 and TRBJ2-5 gives the whole variable domain EAGVAQSPRYKIIEKRQSVAFWCNPISGHATLYWYQQILGQGPKLLIQFQNNGVVDDSQLPKDRFSAERLKGVDSTLKIQPAKLEDSAVYLCASSLDRGRQTQYFGPGTRLLVL.